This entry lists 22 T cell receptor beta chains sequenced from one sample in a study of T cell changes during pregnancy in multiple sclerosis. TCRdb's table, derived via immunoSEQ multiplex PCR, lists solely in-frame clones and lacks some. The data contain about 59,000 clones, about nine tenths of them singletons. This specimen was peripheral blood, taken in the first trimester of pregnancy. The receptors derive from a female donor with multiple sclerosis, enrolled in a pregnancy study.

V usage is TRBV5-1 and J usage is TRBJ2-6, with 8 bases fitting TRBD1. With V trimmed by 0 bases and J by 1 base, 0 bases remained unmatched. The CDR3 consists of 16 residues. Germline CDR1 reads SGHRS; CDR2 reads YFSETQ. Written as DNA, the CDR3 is TGCGCCAGCAGCTTGGGACAGGGGTCTGGGGCCAACGTCCTGACTTTC. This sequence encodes CASSLGQGSGANVLTF.

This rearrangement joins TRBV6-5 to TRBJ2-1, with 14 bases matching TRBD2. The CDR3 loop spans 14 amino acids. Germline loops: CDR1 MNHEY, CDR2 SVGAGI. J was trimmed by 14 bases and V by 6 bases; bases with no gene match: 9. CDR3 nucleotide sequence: TGTGCCAGCAGCTATGGGACTAGCGGGAGCAACAAGTTCTTC. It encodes CASSYGTSGSNKFF.

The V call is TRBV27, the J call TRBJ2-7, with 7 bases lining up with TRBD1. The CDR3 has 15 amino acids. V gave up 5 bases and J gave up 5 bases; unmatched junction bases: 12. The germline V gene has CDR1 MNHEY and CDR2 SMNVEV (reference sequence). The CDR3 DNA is TGTGCCAGCAGTCCCGATCCGACAGGGCGAAACGAGCAGTACTTC. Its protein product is CASSPDPTGRNEQYF.

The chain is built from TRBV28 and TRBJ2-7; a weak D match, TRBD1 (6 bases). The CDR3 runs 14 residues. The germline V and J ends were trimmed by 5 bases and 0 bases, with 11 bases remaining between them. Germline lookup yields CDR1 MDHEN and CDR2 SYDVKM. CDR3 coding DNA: TGTGCCAGCAGTATACAGGGAAGCTCCTACGAGCAGTACTTC. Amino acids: CASSIQGSSYEQYF.

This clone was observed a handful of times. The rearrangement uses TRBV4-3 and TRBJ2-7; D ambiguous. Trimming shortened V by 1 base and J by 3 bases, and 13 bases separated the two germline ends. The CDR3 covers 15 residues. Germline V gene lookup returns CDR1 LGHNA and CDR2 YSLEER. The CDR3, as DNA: TGCGCCAGCAGCCAAGTAATAGCCGAGAGCTACGAGCAGTACTTC. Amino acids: CASSQVIAESYEQYF.

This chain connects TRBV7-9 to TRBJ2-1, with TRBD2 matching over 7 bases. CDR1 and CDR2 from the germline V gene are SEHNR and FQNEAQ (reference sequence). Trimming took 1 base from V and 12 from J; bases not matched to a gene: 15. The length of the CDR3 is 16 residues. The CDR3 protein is CASSLGLAPGARGQFF. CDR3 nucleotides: TGTGCCAGCAGCTTAGGACTAGCTCCTGGGGCGCGCGGGCAGTTCTTC.

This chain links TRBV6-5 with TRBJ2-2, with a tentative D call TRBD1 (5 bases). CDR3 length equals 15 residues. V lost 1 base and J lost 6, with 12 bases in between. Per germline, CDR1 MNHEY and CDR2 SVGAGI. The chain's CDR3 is CASSYLGLIAGELFF. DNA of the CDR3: TGTGCCAGCAGTTACTTGGGGCTAATTGCCGGGGAGCTGTTTTTT.

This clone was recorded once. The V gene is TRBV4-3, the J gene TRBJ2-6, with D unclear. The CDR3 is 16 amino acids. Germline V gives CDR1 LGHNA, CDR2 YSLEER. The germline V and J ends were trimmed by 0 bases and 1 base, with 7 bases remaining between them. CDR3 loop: CASSQEASSGANVLTF. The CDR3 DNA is TGCGCCAGCAGCCAAGAGGCCAGTTCTGGGGCCAACGTCCTGACTTTC.

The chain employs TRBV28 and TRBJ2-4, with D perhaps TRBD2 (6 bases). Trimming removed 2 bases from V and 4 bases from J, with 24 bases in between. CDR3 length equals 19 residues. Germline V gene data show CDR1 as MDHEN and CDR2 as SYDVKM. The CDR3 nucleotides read TGTGCCAGCAGTTTAGTAAGGGATGGGGCCGGGGGAACTAAAAACATTCAGTACTTC. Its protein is CASSLVRDGAGGTKNIQYF.

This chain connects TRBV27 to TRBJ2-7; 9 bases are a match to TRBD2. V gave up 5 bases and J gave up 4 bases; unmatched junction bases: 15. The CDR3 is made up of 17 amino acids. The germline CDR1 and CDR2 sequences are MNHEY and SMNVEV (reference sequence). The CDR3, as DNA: TGTGCCAGCAGTCGGACAGGCCGCGGTAGCGGGAGATACGAGCAGTACTTC. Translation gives CASSRTGRGSGRYEQYF.

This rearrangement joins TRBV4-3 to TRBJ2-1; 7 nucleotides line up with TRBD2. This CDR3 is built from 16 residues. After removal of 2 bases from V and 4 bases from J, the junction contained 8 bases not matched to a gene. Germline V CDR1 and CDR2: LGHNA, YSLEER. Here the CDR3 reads CASSQRVSGWYNEQFF. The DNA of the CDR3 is TGCGCCAGCAGCCAACGGGTTAGCGGGTGGTACAATGAGCAGTTCTTC.

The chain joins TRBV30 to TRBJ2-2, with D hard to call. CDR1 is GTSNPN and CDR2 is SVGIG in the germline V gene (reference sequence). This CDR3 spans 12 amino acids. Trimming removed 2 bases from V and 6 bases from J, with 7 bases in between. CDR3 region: CAWSLTAGELFF. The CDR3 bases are TGTGCCTGGAGTCTAACCGCCGGGGAGCTGTTTTTT.

The CDR3 loop is CAISEGLAGGNNNEQFF. The CDR3 DNA reads as TGTGCCATCAGTGAGGGACTAGCGGGAGGGAATAACAATGAGCAGTTCTTC. The gene calls are TRBV10-3 and TRBJ2-1; 15 bases fit TRBD2. With 2 bases clipped from V and 5 bases from J, the junction kept 4 bases outside the gene matches. The CDR3 length is 17 residues. In germline, CDR1 is ENHRY, CDR2 SYGVKD.

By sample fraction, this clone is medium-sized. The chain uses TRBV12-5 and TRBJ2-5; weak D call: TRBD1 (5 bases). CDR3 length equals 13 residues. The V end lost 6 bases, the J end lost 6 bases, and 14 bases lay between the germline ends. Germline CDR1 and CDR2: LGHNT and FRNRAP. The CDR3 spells CASGQGVGQTQYF. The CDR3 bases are TGTGCTAGTGGGCAAGGGGTCGGACAGACCCAGTACTTC.

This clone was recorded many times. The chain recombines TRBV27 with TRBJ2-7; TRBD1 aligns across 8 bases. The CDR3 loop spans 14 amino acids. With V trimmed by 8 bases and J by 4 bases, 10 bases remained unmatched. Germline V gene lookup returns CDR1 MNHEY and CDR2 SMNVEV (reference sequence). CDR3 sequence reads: CASQSRDRGYEQYF. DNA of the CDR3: TGTGCCAGCCAGTCAAGAGACAGGGGTTACGAGCAGTACTTC.

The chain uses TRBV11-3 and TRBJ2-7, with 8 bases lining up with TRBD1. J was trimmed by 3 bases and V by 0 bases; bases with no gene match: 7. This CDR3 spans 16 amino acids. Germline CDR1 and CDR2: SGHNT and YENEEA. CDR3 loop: CASSLEIRRGHYEQYF. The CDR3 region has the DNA TGTGCCAGCAGCTTAGAAATACGCAGGGGGCACTACGAGCAGTACTTC.

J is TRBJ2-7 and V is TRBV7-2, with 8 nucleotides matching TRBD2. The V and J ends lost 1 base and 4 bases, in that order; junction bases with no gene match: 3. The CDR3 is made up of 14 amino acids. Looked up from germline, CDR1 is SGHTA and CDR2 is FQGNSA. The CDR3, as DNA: TGTGCCAGCAGCTTAGGGGGACTAGGGTACGAGCAGTACTTC. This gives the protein CASSLGGLGYEQYF.

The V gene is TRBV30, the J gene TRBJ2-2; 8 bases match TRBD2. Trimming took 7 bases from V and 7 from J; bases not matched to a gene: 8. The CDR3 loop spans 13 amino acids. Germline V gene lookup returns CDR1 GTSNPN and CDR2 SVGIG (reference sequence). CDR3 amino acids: CASVGAGVGELFF. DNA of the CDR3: TGTGCCTCTGTGGGAGCGGGAGTCGGGGAGCTGTTTTTT.

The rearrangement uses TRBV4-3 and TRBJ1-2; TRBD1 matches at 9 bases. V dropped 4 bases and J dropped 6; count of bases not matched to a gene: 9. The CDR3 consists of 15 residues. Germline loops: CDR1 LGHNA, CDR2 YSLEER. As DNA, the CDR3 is TGCGCCAGCAGCCTACAAGGGACAGGGCGGGATGGCTACACCTTC. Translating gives CASSLQGTGRDGYTF.

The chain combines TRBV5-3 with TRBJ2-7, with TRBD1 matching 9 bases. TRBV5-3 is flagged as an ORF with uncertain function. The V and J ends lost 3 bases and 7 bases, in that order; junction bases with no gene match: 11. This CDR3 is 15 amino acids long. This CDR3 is CARSWPRTGVREQYF. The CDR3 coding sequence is TGTGCCAGAAGCTGGCCGAGGACAGGGGTTAGGGAGCAGTACTTC.

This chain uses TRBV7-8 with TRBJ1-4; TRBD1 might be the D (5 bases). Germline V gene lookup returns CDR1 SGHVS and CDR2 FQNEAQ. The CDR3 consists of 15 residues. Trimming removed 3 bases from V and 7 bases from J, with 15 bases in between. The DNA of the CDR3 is TGTGCCAGCAGCTTCTTTGGGAGGGGAGGTGAAAAACTGTTTTTT. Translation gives CASSFFGRGGEKLFF. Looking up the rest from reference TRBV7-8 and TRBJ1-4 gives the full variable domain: GAGVSQSPRYKVAKRGQDVALRCDPISGHVSLFWYQQALGQGPEFLTYFQNEAQLDKSGLPSDRFFAERPEGSVSTLKIQRTQQEDSAVYLCASSFFGRGGEKLFFGSGTQLSVL.

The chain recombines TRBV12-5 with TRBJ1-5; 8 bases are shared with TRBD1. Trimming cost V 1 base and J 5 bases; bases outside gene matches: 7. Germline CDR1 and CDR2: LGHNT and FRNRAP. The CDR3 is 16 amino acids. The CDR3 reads CASGLDRGIGDQPQHF. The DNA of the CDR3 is TGTGCTAGTGGTTTGGACAGGGGGATAGGGGATCAGCCCCAGCATTTT.